Shown below are 10 T cell receptor beta chains from a single sample sequenced in a study of cytomegalovirus exposure and HLA in healthy donors. PCR was performed using 60 Vbeta and 13 Jbeta primers. Sequenced by immunoSEQ multiplex PCR; TCRdb stores in-frame clones only, minus some. The sample includes fewer than 250,000 clones, more than 65% of them seen just once. The sequencing input was PBMCs. The receptors derive from a woman in her 30s in good health and CMV-seropositive.

CDR3 in DNA: TGTGCCAGCAGTCTCCTACTAGCGGGAGGCCTGAACACCGGGGAGCTGTTTTTT. It translates to CASSLLLAGGLNTGELFF. This chain connects TRBV28 to TRBJ2-2, with 12 positions matching TRBD2. CDR1 is MDHEN and CDR2 is SYDVKM in the germline V gene. CDR3 size: 18 residues. J lost 1 base, V lost 5 bases, and 8 bases had no gene match.

V usage is TRBV28 and J usage is TRBJ1-1, with D maybe TRBD1 (6 bases). The CDR3 is 15 residues long. CDR1 is MDHEN, CDR2 SYDVKM, per germline. V was cut by 6 bases and J by 4 bases, with 18 bases left in between. CDR3 DNA: TGTGCCAGCAGCGGACAGTCCAGCGTTGGCACTGAAGCTTTCTTT. It codes for CASSGQSSVGTEAFF.

This clone was observed a handful of times. The V call is TRBV11-3, the J call TRBJ2-3, with D uncertain. The germline CDR1 and CDR2 sequences are SGHNT and YENEEA. This CDR3 is built from 13 residues. V lost 0 bases, J lost 4 bases, and 5 bases lay in between. For the CDR3, the DNA is TGTGCCAGCAGCTTAGATTTCGCAGATACGCAGTATTTT. Translation gives CASSLDFADTQYF.

This clone was found a few times. This rearrangement joins TRBV5-6 to TRBJ2-7; 7 bases are a match to TRBD1. The germline gives CDR1 SGHDT, CDR2 YYEEEE. This CDR3 spans 15 amino acids. Losses at the gene ends were 0 bases for V and 2 bases for J; bases not matched to a gene: 5. The CDR3 region is CASSLGAGGTYEQYF. DNA for the CDR3: TGTGCCAGCAGCTTGGGGGCAGGGGGTACCTACGAGCAGTACTTC.

The V call is TRBV5-5, the J call TRBJ2-3; D possibly corresponds to TRBD2 (6 bases). Germline values: CDR1 SGHKS, CDR2 YYEKEE (reference sequence). V was cut by 3 bases and J by 2 bases, with 13 bases left in between. The CDR3 loop spans 15 amino acids. Written as DNA, the CDR3 is TGTGCCAGCAGCTGGGGACTTCCTTCCACAGATACGCAGTATTTT. Its translation: CASSWGLPSTDTQYF.

The chain joins TRBV6-6 to TRBJ2-2; 7 nucleotides align to TRBD2. This CDR3 spans 15 amino acids. Germline loops: CDR1 MNHNY, CDR2 SVGAGI (reference sequence). J lost 4 bases, V lost 4 bases, and 6 bases had no gene match. The CDR3 sequence: CASSSGRLGTGELFF. CDR3 DNA sequence: TGTGCCAGCAGTTCCGGGAGGTTGGGCACCGGGGAGCTGTTTTTT.

The rearrangement links TRBV11-2 to TRBJ2-7, with 8 bases lining up with TRBD1. V dropped 3 bases and J dropped 3; count of bases not matched to a gene: 4. The CDR3 runs to 14 residues. Germline loops: CDR1 SGHAT, CDR2 FQNNGV. The CDR3 loop reads CASSFDRGGYEQYF. CDR3 DNA: TGTGCCAGCAGCTTCGACAGGGGAGGCTACGAGCAGTACTTC.

The chain links TRBV4-2 to TRBJ2-3; 8 bases fit TRBD2. Trimming cost V 1 base and J 4 bases; bases outside gene matches: 7. Germline V gene lookup returns CDR1 LGHNA and CDR2 YNFKEQ. The CDR3 consists of 16 residues. The CDR3 sequence is CASSQVAGRAPDTQYF. CDR3 in DNA: TGTGCCAGCAGCCAAGTAGCCGGGAGGGCCCCAGATACGCAGTATTTT.

The J gene is TRBJ2-7, the V gene TRBV27; 7 bases agree with TRBD1. The CDR3 consists of 13 residues. Germline CDR1 is MNHEY and CDR2 is SMNVEV (reference sequence). V trimming: 9 bases; J trimming: 2 bases; junction bases outside the gene matches: 7. The CDR3 DNA reads TGTGCCAGTCGGGACAGCGCCGCCTACGAGCAGTACTTC. Translated: CASRDSAAYEQYF.

The rearrangement links TRBV5-1 to TRBJ2-7, with 7 bases identical to TRBD1. This CDR3 contains 13 residues. The germline V gene has CDR1 SGHRS and CDR2 YFSETQ. Losses at the gene ends were 7 bases for V and 4 bases for J; bases not matched to a gene: 8. CDR3 amino acids: CASARDSQYEQYF. The CDR3 DNA follows: TGCGCCAGCGCTAGGGACAGTCAGTACGAGCAGTACTTC.